These 8 T cell receptor beta chains share one sample of origin, sequenced in a study of blood T cells in healthy people across ages. PCR was performed a second time for about 6 to 12 cycles using a sample-barcoded 5' primer and a J-beta primer mix. TCRdb processed the 5' RACE reads anew with MiXCR; each CDR3 protein has one entry. The sample records 600,000 to 650,000 distinct CDR3 sequences, 58% being singletons. Sequencing was carried out using blood. These receptors all come from a man aged 55 to 70 in good health.

This rearrangement joins TRBV29-1 to TRBJ2-3; D gene uncertain. Germline V CDR1 and CDR2: SQVTM, ANQGSEA. CDR3 length equals 12 residues. V was pared by 4 bases and J by 5 bases, with 10 bases between. For the CDR3, the DNA is TGCAGCGTTGCTAACCAACTAGATACGCAGTATTTT. Protein sequence: CSVANQLDTQYF.

V is TRBV9 and J is TRBJ2-5; 12 bases line up with TRBD2. The trim removed 0 bases at V and 2 bases at J, leaving 11 bases unmatched. The CDR3 consists of 19 residues. The V gene's germline CDR1 is SGDLS and CDR2 YYNGEE. The CDR3: CASSVASGGAISTQETQYF. The DNA for the CDR3 is TGTGCCAGCAGCGTAGCTAGCGGGGGGGCCATATCAACTCAAGAGACCCAGTACTTC.

The sample holds a few counts of this clonotype. The rearrangement joins TRBV4-2 to TRBJ2-7; D possibly matches TRBD1 or TRBD2 (5 bases each). The germline V gene has CDR1 LGHNA and CDR2 YNFKEQ. Trimming shortened V by 1 base and J by 0 bases, and 10 bases separated the two germline ends. The CDR3 sequence is 15 residues long. The CDR3 loop reads CASSQGDLNSYEQYF. The CDR3 DNA reads TGTGCCAGCAGCCAAGGGGACCTCAACTCCTACGAGCAGTACTTC.

The chain links TRBV7-2 to TRBJ2-5; TRBD1 matches 7 bases. V dropped 8 bases and J dropped 1; count of bases not matched to a gene: 10. This CDR3 has 15 amino acids. Germline assignment: CDR1 SGHTA and CDR2 FQGNSA. This CDR3 reads CASQLLGTAQETQYF. DNA of the CDR3: TGTGCCAGCCAACTACTCGGGACAGCCCAAGAGACCCAGTACTTC.

This clonotype appeared once. The chain couples TRBV29-1 to TRBJ2-3; D is uncertain. The V and J ends lost 5 bases and 1 base respectively, with 10 bases between them. This CDR3 is 13 amino acids long. Germline V gene data show CDR1 as SQVTM and CDR2 as ANQGSEA. The DNA for the CDR3 is TGCAGCGTTAAGGTTGGGGGCACAGATACGCAGTATTTT. This codes for CSVKVGGTDTQYF.

The chain is built from TRBV6-6 and TRBJ1-4; TRBD1 matches at 10 bases. The CDR3 sequence is 16 residues long. The germline V gene has CDR1 MNHNY and CDR2 SVGAGI (reference sequence). V gave up 8 bases and J gave up 7 bases; unmatched junction bases: 13. The CDR3 region is CASAGQGPRGGEKLFF. CDR3 nucleotides: TGTGCCAGCGCGGGACAGGGGCCCAGGGGAGGTGAAAAACTGTTTTTT.

The V and J genes are TRBV7-9 and TRBJ1-1; D is possibly TRBD1 (5 bases). Germline-derived CDR1 and CDR2 are SEHNR and FQNEAQ (reference sequence). Trimming cost V 3 bases and J 11 bases, with 13 bases left between them. The CDR3 extends over 12 amino acids. CDR3 coding DNA: TGTGCCAGCAGCTTTGTCCCGGGGGGTGCTTTCTTT. Its protein is CASSFVPGGAFF.

This clonotype was seen more than once but under ten times. This CDR3 reads CASSSSRGGGEQFF. For the CDR3, the DNA is TGTGCCAGCAGTTCCAGCCGGGGGGGCGGTGAGCAGTTCTTC. The V gene is TRBV11-2, the J gene TRBJ2-1; TRBD2 agrees at 8 bases. This CDR3 has 14 residues. Germline V lookup: CDR1 SGHAT, CDR2 FQNNGV. J was trimmed by 9 bases and V by 6 bases; bases with no gene match: 10.